The clone carrying this T cell receptor beta chain was counted a single time. At one end the junction does not follow the germline gene, possibly because of a read error. The germline V gene encodes CDR1 MNHNS and CDR2 SASEGT. The CDR3 is 16 amino acids. This entry is derived from a study of CD8 T cells in Susac syndrome. An amount of RNA that ranged from roughly 0.45 to 1 ug was reverse transcribed with random hexamers. TCRdb called the immunoSEQ multiplex PCR reads again in MiXCR, with one record for every CDR3 protein. The table includes 160,000 or so distinct CDR3 sequences, 95% detected once. The sample was CD8+ T cells from PBMCs. The chain uses TRBV6-1 and TRBJ2-5, with 11 bases aligning to TRBD2. This TCR was recovered from a human donor with multiple sclerosis. Here the CDR3 reads CASSPTAGTSGPTKYF. DNA for the CDR3: TGTGCCAGCAGCCCAACCGCCGGGACTAGCGGACCGACCAAGTACTTC.